Listed below are T cell receptor beta chains from one sample, sequenced in a study of T cells in Graves' hyperthyroidism and ophthalmopathy. TCRdb re-analysed the multiplex PCR reads in MiXCR, keeping a single row per CDR3 protein. The sample records under 400,000 distinct CDR3 sequences, nearly 15% being singletons. The material sequenced was blood. All receptors come from a woman in her sixties with Graves' ophthalmopathy. Each CDR3 is given without its conserved first and last residue. D genes are given only for firm matches.

>10|NA|TRBV5-1|TRBJ2-1
ASSAQYNEQF
>11|NA|TRBV5-4|TRBJ2-5
ASSGGNQETQY
>11|NA|TRBV6-1|TRBJ2-5
ASSEPGRRAQY
>12|TRBD2|TRBV29-1|TRBJ2-1
SVGTGGPYNEQF
>14|NA|TRBV4-1|TRBJ2-7
ASSHSQHSLSYEQY
>14|NA|TRBV24-1|TRBJ2-5
ATSEGGGSLGETQY
>14|TRBD2|TRBV9|TRBJ2-2
ASSVGASGTTGELF
>11|NA|TRBV14|TRBJ2-3
ASTPRSTDTQY
>13|TRBD2|TRBV18|TRBJ2-3
ASSPSGSLRDTQY
>10|NA|TRBV10-3|TRBJ2-7
AISPSQGEQY
>11|NA|TRBV28|TRBJ1-4
ASLGGGRKKLF
>12|NA|TRBV12-3/TRBV12-4|TRBJ2-5
ASRLNVPQETQY
>13|NA|TRBV28|TRBJ2-1
ASRSGSRSYNEQF
>15|TRBD2|TRBV3-1|TRBJ2-1
ASSRAPLAGGGNEQF
>13|TRBD2|TRBV27|TRBJ2-7
ASGPRAGSSYEQY